A selection of T cell receptor beta chains follows, all from one sample in a study of graft-versus-host responses after intestinal transplantation. Their antigen targets remain unknown. TCRdb keeps only in-frame clones here, not all; method: immunoSEQ multiplex PCR. Seen here are more than 70,000 clones, about 90% observed once, and the top ten hold around 0.1%. Here the sequenced sample was unstimulated CD4+ T cells sorted from spleen or lymph node cells, taken before intestinal transplant. The receptors stem from a human donor who received an intestinal transplant. CDR3s include the opening cysteine and the closing phenylalanine or tryptophan. The D gene is left open where the match is weak. Not every row has a clone size; where given, it reads once, few, many or a size class.

cdr3_aa cdr3_nt j_call d_call v_call clone_size
CASSGLAGGQETQYF TGTGCCAGCAGTGGATTAGCGGGGGGCCAAGAGACCCAGTACTTC TRBJ2-5 TRBD2 TRBV2 once
CASSEVGSYGYTF TGTGCCAGCAGTGAGGTAGGGAGCTATGGCTACACCTTC TRBJ1-2 NA TRBV6-1 NA
CASSRTGTGVDGYTF TGTGCCAGCAGTCGAACAGGGACAGGGGTGGATGGCTACACCTTC TRBJ1-2 TRBD1 TRBV6-5 NA
CASSFGDRMNTEAFF TGCGCCAGCAGCTTTGGTGACAGGATGAACACTGAAGCTTTCTTT TRBJ1-1 NA TRBV5-1 NA
CASGGFGEQYF TGTGCCAGCGGGGGGTTTGGGGAGCAGTACTTC TRBJ2-7 NA TRBV2 NA
CASSLVGIGNSGNTIYF TGTGCCAGCAGCTTAGTCGGGATAGGAAACTCTGGAAACACCATATATTTT TRBJ1-3 NA TRBV7-8 NA
CASSVEVGPGNTIYF TGTGCCAGCAGCGTAGAGGTGGGCCCTGGAAACACCATATATTTT TRBJ1-3 NA TRBV9 NA
CATSRDRGEQYF TGTGCCACCAGCAGAGACCGGGGCGAGCAGTACTTC TRBJ2-7 NA TRBV15 NA
CASSGRAGGGDEQFF TGCGCCAGCAGCGGTCGAGCGGGGGGGGGCGATGAGCAGTTCTTC TRBJ2-1 TRBD2 TRBV5-1 NA
CASSLGQGAYEQYF TGTGCCAGCAGCCTGGGACAGGGGGCCTACGAGCAGTACTTC TRBJ2-7 TRBD1 TRBV7-6 NA
CASSLPAAGRGYGYTF TGTGCCAGCAGCTTGCCGGCAGCCGGGAGGGGCTATGGCTACACCTTC TRBJ1-2 NA TRBV5-6 NA
CASSPDFRAGYTF TGTGCCAGCAGCCCGGACTTTCGGGCCGGCTACACCTTC TRBJ1-2 NA TRBV7-9 NA
CATSRSGGSTDTQYF TGTGCCACCAGCAGATCCGGGGGAAGCACAGATACGCAGTATTTT TRBJ2-3 NA TRBV15 NA
CATKRRHSPLHF TGTGCCACAAAGAGGCGCCATTCACCCCTCCACTTT TRBJ1-6 NA TRBV21-1 NA
CASSRRQGNEQYF TGTGCCAGCAGCCGAAGACAGGGGAACGAGCAGTACTTC TRBJ2-7 TRBD1 TRBV7-9 few
CATRGGGEAFF TGTGCCACCCGGGGTGGGGGGGAAGCTTTCTTT TRBJ1-1 NA TRBV19 NA
CASHTGGLTNYDYTF TGTGCCAGTCACACAGGGGGCTTAACTAACTATGACTACACCTTC TRBJ1-2 TRBD1 TRBV6-5 NA
CASSSKGFNSPLHF TGTGCCAGCAGTTCCAAGGGGTTCAATTCACCCCTCCACTTT TRBJ1-6 NA TRBV27 NA
CASSLHGTRGEKLFF TGCGCCAGCAGCTTACATGGAACTCGGGGTGAAAAACTGTTTTTT TRBJ1-4 NA TRBV5-1 NA